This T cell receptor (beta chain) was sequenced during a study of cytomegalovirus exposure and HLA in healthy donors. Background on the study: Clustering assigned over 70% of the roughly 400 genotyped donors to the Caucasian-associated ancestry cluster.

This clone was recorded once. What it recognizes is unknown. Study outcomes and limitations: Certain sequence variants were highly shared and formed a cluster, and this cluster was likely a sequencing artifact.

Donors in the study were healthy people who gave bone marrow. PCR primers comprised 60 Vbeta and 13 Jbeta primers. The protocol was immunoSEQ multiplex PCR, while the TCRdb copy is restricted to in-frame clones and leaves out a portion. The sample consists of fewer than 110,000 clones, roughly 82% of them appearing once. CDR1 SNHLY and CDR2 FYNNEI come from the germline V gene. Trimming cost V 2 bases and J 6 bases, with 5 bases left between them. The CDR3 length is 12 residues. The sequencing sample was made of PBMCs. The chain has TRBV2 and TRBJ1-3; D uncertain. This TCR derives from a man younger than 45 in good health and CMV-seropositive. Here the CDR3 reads CASSERENTIYF. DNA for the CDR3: TGTGCCAGCAGTGAAAGAGAAAACACCATATATTTT.